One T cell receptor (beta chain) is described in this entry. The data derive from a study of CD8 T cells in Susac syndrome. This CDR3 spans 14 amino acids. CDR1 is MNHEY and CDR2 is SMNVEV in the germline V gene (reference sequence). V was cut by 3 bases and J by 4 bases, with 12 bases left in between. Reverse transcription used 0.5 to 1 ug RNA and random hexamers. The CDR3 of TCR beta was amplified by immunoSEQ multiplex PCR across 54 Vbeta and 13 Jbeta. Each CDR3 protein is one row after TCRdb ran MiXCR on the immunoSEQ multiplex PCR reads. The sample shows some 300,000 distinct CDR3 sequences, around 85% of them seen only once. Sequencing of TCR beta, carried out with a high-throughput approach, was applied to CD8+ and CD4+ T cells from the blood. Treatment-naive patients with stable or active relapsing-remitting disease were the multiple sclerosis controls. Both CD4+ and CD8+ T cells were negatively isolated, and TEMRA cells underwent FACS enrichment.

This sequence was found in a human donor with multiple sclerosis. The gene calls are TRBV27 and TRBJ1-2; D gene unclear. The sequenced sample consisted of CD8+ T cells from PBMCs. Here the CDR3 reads CASSFRAVPYGYTF. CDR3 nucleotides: TGTGCCAGCAGTTTCCGCGCGGTCCCCTATGGCTACACCTTC.